One and the same sample provided the 28 T cell receptor beta chains below, sequenced in a study of T cells in Graves' hyperthyroidism and ophthalmopathy. Amplification of TCR beta CDR3 regions used RNA as the template. A first-round RT-PCR of the TCR CDR3 used the HTBI primer set. TCRdb re-derived calls from the multiplex PCR reads in MiXCR, one entry per CDR3 protein. The sample has a few hundred thousand distinct CDR3 sequences, roughly 45% seen once. Sequences were obtained from peripheral blood or thyroid tissue (not recorded which). These receptor sequences come from an adult woman with Graves' disease, either hyperthyroidism or ophthalmopathy (not recorded which).

The rearrangement uses TRBV4-1 and TRBJ2-2, with D possibly being TRBD2 (6 bases). Germline CDR1 and CDR2: MGHRA and YSYEKL. Trimming took off 5 bases at V and 3 bases at J, with 16 bases between the two ends. The CDR3 runs to 16 residues. CDR3 nucleotide sequence: TGCGCCAGCAGCTTAGGAGGGGCAGGGTACACCGGGGAGCTGTTTTTT. Translating gives CASSLGGAGYTGELFF.

Comment on this clonotype: Mismatch with germline at one junction end may stem from a read error. V and J are TRBV5-5 and TRBJ1-5; no clear D. In germline, CDR1 is SGHKS, CDR2 YYEKEE (reference sequence). The CDR3 totals 12 residues. CDR3 protein: CGSSLGYQPQHF. CDR3 DNA sequence: TGTGGCAGCAGTCTAGGTTACCAGCCCCAGCATTTT.

The chain combines TRBV30 with TRBJ1-5, with 7 bases fitting TRBD1. Germline trimming cut 4 bases from V and 6 bases from J; bases unmatched to any gene: 6. Germline loops: CDR1 GTSNPN, CDR2 SVGIG (reference sequence). The CDR3 length is 13 residues. The chain's CDR3 is CAWKGGAGQPQHF. In DNA form, the CDR3 reads TGTGCCTGGAAAGGGGGCGCGGGTCAGCCCCAGCATTTT. The full variable domain, in which reference TRBV30 and TRBJ1-5 provide the parts outside the CDR3, is SQTIHQWPATLVQPVGSPLSLECTVEGTSNPNLYWYRQAAGRGLQLLFYSVGIGQISSEVPQNLSASRPQDRQFILSSKKLLLSDSGFYLCAWKGGAGQPQHFGDGTRLSIL.

This clonotype was picked up many times. Mismatch with germline at one junction end may stem from a read error. This chain links TRBV5-1 with TRBJ2-7; 9 nucleotides agree with TRBD1. CDR1 is SGHRS, CDR2 YFSETQ, per germline. The CDR3 has 14 residues. The CDR3 region is CASSLGTGPYEQYF. CDR3 bases: TGTGCCAGCAGCTTAGGGACAGGGCCGTACGAGCAGTACTTC.

The gene calls are TRBV20-1 and TRBJ1-4, with D uncertain. V was trimmed by 5 bases and J by 0 bases, leaving 10 bases between them. CDR3 length: 14 amino acids. Germline V gene data show CDR1 as DFQATT and CDR2 as SNEGSKA (reference sequence). In nucleotides, the CDR3 is TGCAGTGCTCGTCACATGGCAACTAATGAAAAACTGTTTTTT. It codes for CSARHMATNEKLFF.

This clonotype was seen once. The V gene is TRBV29-1, the J gene TRBJ2-2; the D is unclear. CDR1 and CDR2 (germline): SQVTM, ANQGSEA. The CDR3 contains 12 residues. V was pared by 3 bases and J by 7 bases, with 9 bases between. The CDR3 nucleotides read TGCAGCGTTGAGAGTAGCATCGGGGAGCTGTTTTTT. This gives the protein CSVESSIGELFF.

This clonotype came up a few times. This chain joins TRBV6-5 and TRBJ2-7; D gene uncertain. V lost 8 bases to trimming and J lost 3 bases, with 11 bases between them. The CDR3 loop spans 12 amino acids. Germline values: CDR1 MNHEY, CDR2 SVGAGI. CDR3 nucleotides: TGTGCCAGCGGTGGCGGACGCTACGAGCAGTACTTC. Translation gives CASGGGRYEQYF.

This clonotype was seen more than once but under ten times. This sequence joins TRBV12-3 or TRBV12-4 and TRBJ2-7, with D uncertain. V was trimmed by 8 bases and J by 1 base, leaving 15 bases between them. The CDR3 is made up of 14 amino acids. CDR3: CASGFAEPSYEQYF. Here the CDR3 DNA reads TGTGCCAGCGGGTTCGCAGAACCATCCTACGAGCAGTACTTC.

About this clonotype: A clone one base away is much larger, so this may be a read error. The V call is TRBV20-1, the J call TRBJ2-7, with 7 nucleotides matching TRBD1. CDR1 is DFQATT, CDR2 SNEGSKA, per germline (reference sequence). This CDR3 region has 17 residues. J gave up 6 bases and V 0 bases, and 17 bases lay outside the gene matches. CDR3 DNA sequence: TGCAGTGCTAGAGATCGGATTGACAGGGTTACGGTTCGCGAGCAGTACTTC. The encoded protein is CSARDRIDRVTVREQYF.

V usage is TRBV2 and J usage is TRBJ1-3, with 9 bases identical to TRBD1. This CDR3 region has 20 residues. J lost 0 bases, V lost 4 bases, and 16 bases had no gene match. Germline CDR1 is SNHLY and CDR2 is FYNNEI. The CDR3 nucleotides read TGTGCCAGCAGTGCCCGACCGGGACAGGGCGCCTCGATCTCTGGAAACACCATATATTTT. Protein: CASSARPGQGASISGNTIYF. Full variable domain (missing parts from reference TRBV2 and TRBJ1-3): EPEVTQTPSHQVTQMGQEVILRCVPISNHLYFYWYRQILGQKVEFLVSFYNNEISEKSEIFDDQFSVERPDGSNFTLKIRSTKLEDSAMYFCASSARPGQGASISGNTIYFGEGSWLTVV.

This rearrangement joins TRBV29-1 to TRBJ1-1; D gene uncertain. This CDR3 is 14 amino acids long. V lost 1 base and J lost 0, with 9 bases in between. CDR1 is SQVTM, CDR2 ANQGSEA, per germline. The CDR3 loop reads CSVEGGEVNTEAFF. Here the CDR3 DNA reads TGCAGCGTTGAAGGGGGTGAGGTGAACACTGAAGCTTTCTTT.

In this sample, this clonotype turned up many times. This rearrangement joins TRBV4-1 to TRBJ2-7; no clear D gene. Between the trimmed V and J ends, which lost 0 bases and 5 bases, there was a span of 14 bases. From germline, CDR1 is MGHRA and CDR2 YSYEKL. The CDR3 sequence is 15 residues long. The CDR3 region is CASSQDLEQFNEQYF. DNA of the CDR3: TGCGCCAGCAGCCAAGATTTAGAACAGTTCAACGAGCAGTACTTC.

The gene calls are TRBV6-6 and TRBJ1-3; the D is unclear. The length of the CDR3 is 15 residues. The V end was cut by 11 bases, the J end by 4 bases, with 21 bases between. CDR1 is MNHNY and CDR2 is SVGAGI in the germline V gene (reference sequence). This CDR3 is CAALKPSFKGNTIYF. The CDR3 bases are TGTGCCGCACTAAAACCGTCTTTCAAGGGAAACACCATATATTTT.

The chain carries TRBV7-8 and TRBJ2-6; D may correspond to TRBD1 or TRBD2 (5 bases each). Trimming took 6 bases from V and 3 from J, leaving 18 bases between them. CDR3 length: 17 amino acids. Germline CDR1 SGHVS, CDR2 FQNEAQ. The DNA of the CDR3 is TGTGCCAGCAGTGAGGGGTTGGGTCATGGTGGGGCCAACGTCCTGACTTTC. The encoded protein is CASSEGLGHGGANVLTF. Full variable domain (outside the CDR3, taken from reference TRBV7-8 and TRBJ2-6): GAGVSQSPRYKVAKRGQDVALRCDPISGHVSLFWYQQALGQGPEFLTYFQNEAQLDKSGLPSDRFFAERPEGSVSTLKIQRTQQEDSAVYLCASSEGLGHGGANVLTFGAGSRLTVL.

The chain links TRBV24-1 to TRBJ2-5; D is possibly TRBD1 (5 bases). V lost 7 bases, J lost 5 bases, and 7 bases lay in between. This CDR3 is 11 amino acids long. Germline assignment: CDR1 KGHDR and CDR2 SFDVKD. The CDR3 spells CATRGPETQYF. The CDR3 coding sequence is TGTGCCACCAGGGGGCCGGAGACCCAGTACTTC.

This clonotype showed up just once. The junction does not match germline at one end; this may be a read error. The V call is TRBV12-3 or TRBV12-4, the J call TRBJ2-6; D might be TRBD1 (6 bases). The CDR3 has 16 residues. The CDR3 is CASSFRGSSGANVMTF. Here the CDR3 DNA reads TGTGCCAGCAGCTTCAGGGGCAGCTCTGGGGCCAACGTCATGACTTTC.

This clonotype appeared a few times. This chain connects TRBV13 to TRBJ1-3, with TRBD1 matching 7 bases. CDR1 PRHDT and CDR2 FYEKMQ come from the germline V gene (reference sequence). Trimming at V came to 6 bases and at J to 4 bases, leaving 12 bases not matched to a gene. The CDR3 covers 16 residues. The CDR3 spells CASSSTHRGGGNTIYF. As DNA, the CDR3 is TGTGCCAGCAGTTCCACCCACAGGGGCGGGGGAAACACCATATATTTT.

This clonotype was seen repeatedly, ten times or more. CDR3 region: CASSLTGRTNYGYTF. The CDR3 DNA follows: TGTGCCAGCAGCTTAACGGGCCGTACTAACTATGGCTACACCTTC. V and J are TRBV7-3 and TRBJ1-2; no firm D call. The V gene lost 0 bases and the J gene lost 0 bases, with 8 bases spanning the gap. The germline gives CDR1 SGHTA, CDR2 FQGTGA. The CDR3 spans 15 residues.

This clonotype was detected only a few times. The chain combines TRBV29-1 with TRBJ1-2; 9 bases line up with TRBD1. Per germline, CDR1 SQVTM and CDR2 ANQGSEA. Trimming cost V 3 bases and J 7 bases; bases outside gene matches: 9. The CDR3 contains 14 residues. In nucleotides, the CDR3 is TGCAGCGTTGACGCCCCGGGACAGGGTTTTGGCTACACCTTC. This translates into CSVDAPGQGFGYTF.

Note on this clonotype: The junction and the germline gene differ at one end; a read error may be behind it. The chain joins TRBV2 to TRBJ1-4; D unclear. Germline V gives CDR1 SNHLY, CDR2 FYNNEI. The CDR3 totals 11 residues. The CDR3 loop reads CAGSGMEELFF. CDR3 sequence (DNA): TGTGCCGGCAGTGGAATGGAGGAACTGTTTTTT.

This chain uses TRBV20-1 with TRBJ2-7, with a possible D match to TRBD1 (6 bases). V was pared by 3 bases and J by 0 bases, with 12 bases between. Germline assignment: CDR1 DFQATT and CDR2 SNEGSKA (reference sequence). This CDR3 comprises 14 residues. As DNA, the CDR3 is TGCAGTGCTAGGTCCACAGGGTCCTCCTACGAGCAGTACTTC. As protein: CSARSTGSSYEQYF.

This clonotype was seen ten or more times. The chain couples TRBV19 to TRBJ1-5, with 12 nucleotides matching TRBD1. This CDR3 region has 15 residues. CDR1 and CDR2 from the germline V gene are LNHDA and SQIVND (reference sequence). Trimming at V came to 4 bases and at J to 6 bases, leaving 4 bases not matched to a gene. CDR3 in amino acids: CASSTGTGGRQPQHF. CDR3 bases: TGTGCCAGTAGTACCGGGACAGGGGGCCGTCAGCCCCAGCATTTT. The full variable domain, its missing parts supplied by reference TRBV19 and TRBJ1-5, is DGGITQSPKYLFRKEGQNVTLSCEQNLNHDAMYWYRQDPGQGLRLIYYSQIVNDFQKGDIAEGYSVSREKKESFPLTVTSAQKNPTAFYLCASSTGTGGRQPQHFGDGTRLSIL.

This clonotype was found many times. The rearrangement uses TRBV10-3 and TRBJ1-1; D gene unclear. Germline V gene data show CDR1 as ENHRY and CDR2 as SYGVKD. The CDR3 is made up of 12 amino acids. Deletions cut 2 bases from V and 11 bases from J, with 12 bases between. The chain's CDR3 is CAISEDPVDAFF. In DNA, the CDR3 is TGTGCCATCAGTGAGGACCCGGTGGATGCTTTCTTT.

Ten or more counts support this clonotype. The chain employs TRBV24-1 and TRBJ1-4, with TRBD1 matching over 7 bases. The CDR3 runs 15 residues. V lost 3 bases, J lost 3 bases, and 3 bases stayed unmatched. The germline V gene has CDR1 KGHDR and CDR2 SFDVKD. CDR3 residues: CATSDRQGPNEKLFF. The DNA of the CDR3 is TGTGCCACCAGTGATCGACAGGGACCTAATGAAAAACTGTTTTTT.

Regarding this clonotype: The junction departs from the called germline gene at one end, perhaps through a read error. V gene TRBV25-1 combines with J gene TRBJ1-2; TRBD1 is a possible D gene (5 bases). The CDR3 consists of 12 residues. Looked up from germline, CDR1 is MGHDK and CDR2 is SYGVNS. The CDR3 spells CASSEWGKGCTF. DNA of the CDR3: TGTGCCAGCAGTGAATGGGGGAAAGGCTGCACCTTC.

The rearrangement uses TRBV11-2 and TRBJ1-1; D uncertain. The V gene lost 2 bases and the J gene lost 3 bases, with 7 bases spanning the gap. Germline CDR1 is SGHAT and CDR2 is FQNNGV. The CDR3 contains 13 residues. DNA of the CDR3: TGTGCCAGCAGCTTAACAGACTACACTGAAGCTTTCTTT. It translates to CASSLTDYTEAFF.

The table lists this clonotype with a few counts. This chain uses TRBV2 with TRBJ1-2; the D gene is possibly TRBD1 (6 bases). Per germline, CDR1 SNHLY and CDR2 FYNNEI. The CDR3 sequence is 14 residues long. V was clipped by 9 bases and J by 3 bases, with 17 bases between them. DNA of the CDR3: TGTGCCAGTGAGGGACAACTCCCCCACTATGGCTACACCTTC. Amino acid sequence: CASEGQLPHYGYTF.

The chain uses TRBV15 and TRBJ2-6; no clear D gene. Trimming pared 3 bases from V and 0 bases from J, leaving 12 bases between. CDR1 and CDR2 from the germline V gene are LNHNV and YYDKDF (reference sequence). This CDR3 contains 17 residues. CDR3 sequence (DNA): TGTGCCACCAGCAGTCCCCTCCTTGGCTCTGGGGCCAACGTCCTGACTTTC. Its translation: CATSSPLLGSGANVLTF.